These 30 T cell receptor beta chains share one sample of origin, sequenced in a study of T-cell reconstitution after alpha-beta-depleted transplantation in children. The TCRbeta library was prepared with unique molecular identifiers. TCRdb passed the PCR reads through MiXCR, listing each CDR3 protein once. The sample yields fewer than 350,000 distinct CDR3 sequences, over 9.5% seen once. The starting material was PBMCs, obtained before TCRalphabeta/CD19-depleted stem cell transplant. The receptors were sampled from a boy younger than two with acute myeloid leukemia, due to receive a stem cell transplant.

This clonotype occurred a few times. V and J are TRBV7-2 and TRBJ2-2; D perhaps matches TRBD2 (5 bases). This CDR3 comprises 16 residues. The germline gives CDR1 SGHTA, CDR2 FQGNSA. The germline V and J ends were trimmed by 7 bases and 2 bases, with 17 bases remaining between them. The CDR3: CASTSPSRVNTGELFF. CDR3 DNA sequence: TGTGCCAGCACGTCGCCTAGCAGAGTAAACACCGGGGAGCTGTTTTTT.

Ten or more counts support this clonotype. The chain is built from TRBV5-6 and TRBJ2-2; D is perhaps TRBD2 (5 bases). Per the germline V gene, CDR1 is SGHDT and CDR2 is YYEEEE. The V and J ends lost 1 base and 6 bases respectively, with 16 bases between them. The CDR3 has 16 amino acids. Here the CDR3 DNA reads TGTGCCAGCAGCTTGTTGAGGGTGGTAGTCTCCGGGGAGCTGTTTTTT. This translates into CASSLLRVVVSGELFF.

This clonotype has ten or more counts. J is TRBJ1-1 and V is TRBV20-1; the D gene is possibly TRBD1 (5 bases). The CDR3 totals 13 residues. The germline V and J ends were trimmed by 1 base and 4 bases, with 10 bases remaining between them. The germline gives CDR1 DFQATT, CDR2 SNEGSKA (reference sequence). The CDR3 is CSARVAGLTEAFF. The CDR3 DNA sequence: TGCAGTGCTAGAGTGGCAGGGCTCACTGAAGCTTTCTTT.

The table lists this clonotype with many counts. The genes are TRBV13 and TRBJ2-7, with TRBD1 as a possible D gene (5 bases). This CDR3 has 13 residues. Germline CDR1 reads PRHDT; CDR2 reads FYEKMQ (reference sequence). V dropped 6 bases and J dropped 0 bases, with 9 bases sitting between them. Here the CDR3 reads CASRAGNSYEQYF. CDR3 DNA: TGTGCCAGCAGGGCAGGGAACTCCTACGAGCAGTACTTC.

In regard to this clonotype: Since a much larger clone is just one base distant, this may be a read error. The rearrangement joins TRBV4-1 to TRBJ2-7; D remains unclear. CDR1 MGHRA and CDR2 YSYEKL come from the germline V gene. The length of the CDR3 is 15 residues. Trimming pared 5 bases from V and 0 bases from J, leaving 14 bases between. The CDR3 loop is CASSVKWVSSYEQYF. CDR3 DNA: TGCGCCAGCAGCGTTAAGTGGGTGAGCTCCTACGAGCAGTACTTC.

The genes are TRBV7-2 and TRBJ2-1; D is perhaps TRBD2 (5 bases). This CDR3 is 15 amino acids long. The germline V gene encodes CDR1 SGHTA and CDR2 FQGNSA. V was trimmed by 2 bases and J by 3 bases, leaving 11 bases between them. The CDR3 DNA sequence: TGTGCCAGCAGCTTAAGTAGCGCCGACTACAATGAGCAGTTCTTC. Protein: CASSLSSADYNEQFF. The full variable domain, completed using reference TRBV7-2 and TRBJ2-1, is GAGVSQSPSNKVTEKGKDVELRCDPISGHTALYWYRQSLGQGLEFLIYFQGNSAPDKSGLPSDRFSAERTGGSVSTLTIQRTQQEDSAVYLCASSLSSADYNEQFFGPGTRLTVL.

This clonotype has just a few counts. V and J are TRBV9 and TRBJ2-2, with a tentative D call TRBD1 (5 bases). V was pared by 3 bases and J by 0 bases, with 15 bases between. Germline lookup yields CDR1 SGDLS and CDR2 YYNGEE. There are 17 residues in the CDR3. The CDR3 DNA follows: TGTGCCAGCAGCGAACCTGAGGACAACCCGAACACCGGGGAGCTGTTTTTT. This sequence encodes CASSEPEDNPNTGELFF.

This clonotype was picked up a small number of times. This rearrangement joins TRBV6-5 to TRBJ2-5, with a tentative D call TRBD1 (6 bases). The CDR3 consists of 14 residues. CDR1 and CDR2 from the germline V gene are MNHEY and SVGAGI. Between the trimmed V and J ends, which lost 2 bases and 5 bases, there was a span of 12 bases. The CDR3 loop reads CASSYGWGRETQYF. CDR3 bases: TGTGCCAGCAGTTACGGGTGGGGGCGGGAGACCCAGTACTTC.

This clonotype appeared many times. The chain employs TRBV20-1 and TRBJ2-7, with 8 bases matching TRBD1. The ends lost 3 bases at V and 5 bases at J; junction bases unmatched: 6. This CDR3 comprises 13 residues. CDR1 and CDR2 (germline): DFQATT, SNEGSKA (reference sequence). The CDR3 coding sequence is TGCAGTGCTAGTCAGGGGGCTGTCGACGAGCAGTACTTC. This gives the protein CSASQGAVDEQYF.

This clonotype was picked up a small number of times. This sequence joins TRBV4-3 and TRBJ2-2, with 12 bases identical to TRBD2. Germline V gene data show CDR1 as LGHNA and CDR2 as YSLEER. The CDR3 covers 16 residues. Germline trimming cut 4 bases from V and 3 bases from J; bases unmatched to any gene: 3. The chain's CDR3 is CASSLGTSGYTGELFF. In DNA, the CDR3 is TGCGCCAGCAGCCTTGGGACTAGCGGGTACACCGGGGAGCTGTTTTTT.

This clonotype has at least ten counts. The rearrangement links TRBV6-1 to TRBJ2-2; 11 bases fit TRBD1. V trimming: 5 bases; J trimming: 4 bases; junction bases outside the gene matches: 3. The CDR3 sequence is 15 residues long. Germline CDR1 reads MNHNS; CDR2 reads SASEGT. CDR3 sequence (DNA): TGTGCCAGCAGTACAGGACAGGGGGCCACCGGGGAGCTGTTTTTT. Translating it yields CASSTGQGATGELFF.

The V call is TRBV6-1, the J call TRBJ2-7, with a possible D match to TRBD1 (7 bases). The V end was cut by 3 bases, the J end by 4 bases, with 13 bases between. Germline lookup yields CDR1 MNHNS and CDR2 SASEGT. This CDR3 region has 14 residues. CDR3 DNA sequence: TGTGCCAGCAGTGACCCGACAGGGACTTACGAGCAGTACTTC. Protein: CASSDPTGTYEQYF.

This clonotype was counted many times. V gene TRBV4-2 combines with J gene TRBJ1-2; 10 nucleotides match TRBD1. Germline assignment: CDR1 LGHNA and CDR2 YNFKEQ. Losses at the gene ends were 0 bases for V and 0 bases for J; bases not matched to a gene: 10. CDR3 length: 19 amino acids. In DNA form, the CDR3 reads TGTGCCAGCAGCCAAGATCTCTGGGGGACAGGGGTTCCTAACTATGGCTACACCTTC. Translation gives CASSQDLWGTGVPNYGYTF.

Regarding this clonotype: A much larger clone lies a single base off, so this may be a read error. V gene TRBV5-8 combines with J gene TRBJ2-2, with 8 positions matching TRBD2. The CDR3 has 17 residues. The germline V gene has CDR1 SGHTS and CDR2 YDEGEE. CDR3 in DNA: TGTGCCAGCACCATTGGCCGGGAGGGCCTGAACACCGGGGAGCTGCTTTTT. Translation: CASTIGREGLNTGELLF.

This clonotype was observed at least ten times. The CDR3 is CASSHGGELFF. The DNA of the CDR3 is TGTGCCAGCAGCCATGGAGGGGAGCTGTTTTTT. The chain recombines TRBV3-1 with TRBJ2-2; no reliable D call. This CDR3 comprises 11 residues. Germline assignment: CDR1 LGHDT and CDR2 YNNKEL (reference sequence). The ends were cut back, 3 bases at V and 8 bases at J, with 4 bases in the middle.

This clonotype was detected ten times or more. The chain joins TRBV29-1 to TRBJ2-6; tentatively, D is TRBD1 (5 bases). Between the trimmed V and J ends, which lost 5 bases and 0 bases, there was a span of 8 bases. This CDR3 comprises 14 residues. In germline, CDR1 is SQVTM, CDR2 ANQGSEA. CDR3 in DNA: TGCAGCGTTCCGCAGGGCTCTGGGGCCAACGTCCTGACTTTC. It translates to CSVPQGSGANVLTF.

This clonotype showed up just a few times. The chain recombines TRBV27 with TRBJ2-2; D gene ambiguous. The CDR3 extends over 13 amino acids. In germline, CDR1 is MNHEY, CDR2 SMNVEV (reference sequence). V was shortened by 8 bases and J by 7 bases, with 14 bases between the two germline ends. The CDR3 DNA reads TGTGCCAGCCTATGGCACCTGGGCGGGGAGCTGTTTTTT. It is translated as CASLWHLGGELFF.

This clonotype was detected many times. The chain combines TRBV11-2 with TRBJ2-6; the D gene is possibly TRBD1 (6 bases). Per germline, CDR1 SGHAT and CDR2 FQNNGV. Trimming removed 1 base at V and 0 bases at J, with 7 bases between. The CDR3 covers 16 residues. As DNA, the CDR3 is TGTGCCAGCAGCTTAGTGACAGGCTCTGGGGCCAACGTCCTGACTTTC. Its translation is CASSLVTGSGANVLTF.

This clonotype was seen many times. The chain combines TRBV9 with TRBJ1-2; D remains ambiguous. The germline CDR1 and CDR2 sequences are SGDLS and YYNGEE. The CDR3 loop spans 13 amino acids. The ends were cut back, 4 bases at V and 4 bases at J, with 11 bases in the middle. The CDR3 nucleotides read TGTGCCAGCAGCCCAAGTCACCTCTATGGCTACACCTTC. This translates into CASSPSHLYGYTF.

Concerning this clonotype itself: Relative to the germline gene, one junction end is altered; a read error may explain this. The CDR3 sequence is CASSWRTGYSSRANVLTF. The CDR3 coding sequence is TGCGCCAGCAGCTGGCGGACAGGGTACTCCTCTAGGGCCAACGTCCTGACTTTC. This sequence joins TRBV5-1 and TRBJ2-6, with TRBD1 identical over 8 bases. The CDR3 length is 18 residues. The V gene's germline CDR1 is SGHRS and CDR2 YFSETQ.

This clonotype was seen a handful of times. The CDR3 coding sequence is TGTGCCAGCAGCTTAGATAGGGGACAGGGGGCCAACTATGGCTACACCTTC. This codes for CASSLDRGQGANYGYTF. The chain couples TRBV11-2 to TRBJ1-2, with TRBD1 identical over 12 bases. This CDR3 contains 17 residues. V lost 0 bases and J lost 2; bases outside the gene matches: 4. Germline V gene data show CDR1 as SGHAT and CDR2 as FQNNGV.

The table lists this clonotype with many counts. The chain joins TRBV11-2 to TRBJ1-1; D not certain. The germline gives CDR1 SGHAT, CDR2 FQNNGV. The V end was cut by 4 bases, the J end by 2 bases, with 11 bases between. The CDR3 is 14 residues long. Here the CDR3 DNA reads TGTGCCAGCAGCTCGGTTCCAGAAAACACTGAAGCTTTCTTT. It specifies CASSSVPENTEAFF.

The table lists this clonotype with many counts. The chain couples TRBV9 to TRBJ2-5; 7 nucleotides match TRBD2. The V segment lost 3 bases and the J segment 2 bases; nucleotides outside the gene matches: 7. Per the germline V gene, CDR1 is SGDLS and CDR2 is YYNGEE. The CDR3 is made up of 15 amino acids. CDR3 region: CASSGGQGLQETQYF. Written as DNA, the CDR3 is TGTGCCAGCAGCGGAGGGCAGGGACTACAAGAGACCCAGTACTTC.

There are a few counts of this clonotype. This chain uses TRBV7-2 with TRBJ2-3; possibly TRBD1 for D (5 bases). The CDR3 has 13 amino acids. Germline V gene lookup returns CDR1 SGHTA and CDR2 FQGNSA. With 0 bases removed from V and 6 bases from J, the gap between germline ends came to 7 bases. The CDR3 protein is CASSLARQDTQYF. CDR3 bases: TGTGCCAGCAGCTTAGCCCGACAGGATACGCAGTATTTT.

This clonotype was seen a handful of times. The V and J genes are TRBV6-1 and TRBJ2-4, with a possible D match to TRBD2 (7 bases). The CDR3 covers 13 residues. Trimming took off 11 bases at V and 3 bases at J, with 14 bases between the two ends. Germline CDR1 and CDR2: MNHNS and SASEGT. The CDR3 DNA follows: TGTGCCCTGGGGGGGGCTGGCAAAAACATTCAGTACTTC. This encodes CALGGAGKNIQYF.

This clonotype appeared many times. The chain recombines TRBV25-1 with TRBJ1-1; TRBD1 might be the D (6 bases). Germline CDR1 MGHDK, CDR2 SYGVNS. Trimming took off 3 bases at V and 0 bases at J, with 17 bases between the two ends. This CDR3 comprises 17 residues. The CDR3 sequence: CASSEQGIGILNTEAFF. The DNA of the CDR3 is TGTGCCAGCAGTGAGCAGGGGATCGGCATCTTGAACACTGAAGCTTTCTTT.

This clonotype was counted a few times. The V gene is TRBV20-1, the J gene TRBJ2-2; D unclear. From germline, CDR1 is DFQATT and CDR2 SNEGSKA (reference sequence). This CDR3 has 13 residues. V was shortened by 5 bases and J by 1 base, with 8 bases between the two germline ends. DNA of the CDR3: TGCAGTGCTTACCCCCAGAACACCGGGGAGCTGTTTTTT. Translating it yields CSAYPQNTGELFF.

This clonotype was seen at least ten times. The chain links TRBV28 to TRBJ1-2; D is ambiguous. The germline CDR1 and CDR2 sequences are MDHEN and SYDVKM. This CDR3 spans 13 amino acids. V lost 1 base and J lost 10, with 13 bases in between. The CDR3 loop is CASSLYRFGDYTF. CDR3 DNA: TGTGCCAGCAGTTTATACCGTTTTGGGGACTACACCTTC.

At least ten counts were recorded for this clonotype. The genes are TRBV6-5 and TRBJ2-7; perhaps TRBD1 as D (6 bases). The CDR3 extends over 17 amino acids. CDR1 is MNHEY and CDR2 is SVGAGI in the germline V gene. V was clipped by 2 bases and J by 0 bases, with 17 bases between them. The CDR3 reads CASSYAYLTGSSYEQYF. Here the CDR3 DNA reads TGTGCCAGCAGTTACGCATACCTAACAGGGAGCTCCTACGAGCAGTACTTC.

This clonotype appeared a few times. The CDR3 DNA reads as TGTGCCAGCAGCCGCGGGACTGAAAACACCGGGGAGCTGTTTTTT. Encoded protein: CASSRGTENTGELFF. The genes are TRBV3-1 and TRBJ2-2, with a possible D match to TRBD2 (6 bases). V was pared by 4 bases and J by 2 bases, with 11 bases between. The germline gives CDR1 LGHDT, CDR2 YNNKEL (reference sequence). This CDR3 has 15 amino acids.